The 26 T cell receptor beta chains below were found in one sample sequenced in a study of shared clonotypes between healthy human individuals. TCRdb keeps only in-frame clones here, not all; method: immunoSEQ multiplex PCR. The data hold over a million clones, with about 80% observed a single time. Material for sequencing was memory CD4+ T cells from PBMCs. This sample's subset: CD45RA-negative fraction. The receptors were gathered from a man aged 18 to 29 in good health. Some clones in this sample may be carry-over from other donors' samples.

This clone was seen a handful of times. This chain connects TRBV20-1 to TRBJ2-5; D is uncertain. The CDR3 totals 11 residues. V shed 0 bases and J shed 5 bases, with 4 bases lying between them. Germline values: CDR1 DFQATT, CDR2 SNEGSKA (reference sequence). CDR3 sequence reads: CSARDWETQYF. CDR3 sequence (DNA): TGCAGTGCTAGAGATTGGGAGACCCAGTACTTC.

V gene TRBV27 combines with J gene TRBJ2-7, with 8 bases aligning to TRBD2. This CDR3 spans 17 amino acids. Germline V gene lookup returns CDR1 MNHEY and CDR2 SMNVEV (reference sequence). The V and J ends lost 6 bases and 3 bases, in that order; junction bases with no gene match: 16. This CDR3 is CASSPFPGGRLVYEQYF. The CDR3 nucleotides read TGTGCCAGCAGCCCATTCCCTGGCGGGAGGTTAGTCTACGAGCAGTACTTC.

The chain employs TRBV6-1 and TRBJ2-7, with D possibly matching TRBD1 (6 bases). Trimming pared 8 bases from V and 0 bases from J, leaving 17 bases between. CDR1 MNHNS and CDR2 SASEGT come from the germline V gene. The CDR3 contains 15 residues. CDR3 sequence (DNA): TGTGCCAGCCTAAACACGGGACATACCTCCTACGAGCAGTACTTC. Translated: CASLNTGHTSYEQYF.

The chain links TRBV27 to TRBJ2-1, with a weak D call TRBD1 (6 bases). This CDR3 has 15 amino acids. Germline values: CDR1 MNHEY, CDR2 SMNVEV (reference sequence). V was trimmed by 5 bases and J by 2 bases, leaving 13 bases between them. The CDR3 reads CASSPYRDPYNEQFF. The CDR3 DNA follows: TGTGCCAGCAGTCCCTACAGGGACCCCTACAATGAGCAGTTCTTC.

CDR3 DNA sequence: TGTGCCAGCAGCTGGGACAGGGAAAATGGCTACACCTTC. It encodes CASSWDRENGYTF. The rearrangement links TRBV2 to TRBJ1-2; 9 bases align to TRBD1. CDR1 SNHLY and CDR2 FYNNEI come from the germline V gene. The CDR3 extends over 13 amino acids. V trimming: 6 bases; J trimming: 6 bases; junction bases outside the gene matches: 5.

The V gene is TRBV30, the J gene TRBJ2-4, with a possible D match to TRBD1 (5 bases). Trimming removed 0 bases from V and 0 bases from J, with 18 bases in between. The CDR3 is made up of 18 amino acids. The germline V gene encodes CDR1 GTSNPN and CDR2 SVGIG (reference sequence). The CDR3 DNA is TGTGCCTGGAGTGTTAAGGGCTCTAGGGGCCTAGCCAAAAACATTCAGTACTTC. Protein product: CAWSVKGSRGLAKNIQYF.

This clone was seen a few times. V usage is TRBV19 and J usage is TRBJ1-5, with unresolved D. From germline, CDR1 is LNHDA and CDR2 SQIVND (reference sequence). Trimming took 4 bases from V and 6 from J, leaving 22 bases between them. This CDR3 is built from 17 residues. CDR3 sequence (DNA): TGTGCCAGTAGTAGATCGCTCGAGGGATCGATCTCTCAGCCCCAGCATTTT. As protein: CASSRSLEGSISQPQHF.

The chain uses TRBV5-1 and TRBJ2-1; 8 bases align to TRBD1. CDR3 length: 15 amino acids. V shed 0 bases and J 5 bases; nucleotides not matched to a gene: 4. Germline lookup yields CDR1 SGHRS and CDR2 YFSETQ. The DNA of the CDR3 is TGCGCCAGCAGCTTGGATGGACAGGGAAACAATGAGCAGTTCTTC. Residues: CASSLDGQGNNEQFF.

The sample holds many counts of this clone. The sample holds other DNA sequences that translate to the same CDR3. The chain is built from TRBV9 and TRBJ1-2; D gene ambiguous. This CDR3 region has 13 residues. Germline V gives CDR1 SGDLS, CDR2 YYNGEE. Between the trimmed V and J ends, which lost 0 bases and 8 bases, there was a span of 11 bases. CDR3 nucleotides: TGTGCCAGCAGCGTAGGGGAGAAAAACGGCTACACCTTC. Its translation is CASSVGEKNGYTF.

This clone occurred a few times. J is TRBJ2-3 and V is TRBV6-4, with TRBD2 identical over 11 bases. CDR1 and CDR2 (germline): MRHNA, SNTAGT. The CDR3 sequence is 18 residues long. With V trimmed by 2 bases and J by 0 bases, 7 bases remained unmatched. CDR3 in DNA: TGTGCCAGCAGTGACCCGGGACTAGCGGACAAAAGCACAGATACGCAGTATTTT. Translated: CASSDPGLADKSTDTQYF.

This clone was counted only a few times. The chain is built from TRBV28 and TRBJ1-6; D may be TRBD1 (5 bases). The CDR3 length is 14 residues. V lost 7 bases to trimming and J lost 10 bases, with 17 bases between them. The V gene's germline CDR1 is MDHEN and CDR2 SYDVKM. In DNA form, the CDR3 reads TGTGCCAGCACGCCGTGGCAGGGTCGGTCACCCCTCCACTTT. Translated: CASTPWQGRSPLHF.

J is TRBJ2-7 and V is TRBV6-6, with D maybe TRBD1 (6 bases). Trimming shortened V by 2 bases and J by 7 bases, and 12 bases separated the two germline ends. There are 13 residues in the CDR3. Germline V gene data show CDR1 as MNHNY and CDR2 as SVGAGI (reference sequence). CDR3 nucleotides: TGTGCCAGCAGTTACGTCCCTAGGGGGGAGCAGTACTTC. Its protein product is CASSYVPRGEQYF.

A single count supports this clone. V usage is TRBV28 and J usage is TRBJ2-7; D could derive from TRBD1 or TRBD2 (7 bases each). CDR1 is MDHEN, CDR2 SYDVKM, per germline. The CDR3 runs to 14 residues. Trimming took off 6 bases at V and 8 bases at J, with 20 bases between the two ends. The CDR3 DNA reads TGTGCCAGCAGCTCACTAGCGACAGGGAACAAGCAGTACTTC. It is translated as CASSSLATGNKQYF.

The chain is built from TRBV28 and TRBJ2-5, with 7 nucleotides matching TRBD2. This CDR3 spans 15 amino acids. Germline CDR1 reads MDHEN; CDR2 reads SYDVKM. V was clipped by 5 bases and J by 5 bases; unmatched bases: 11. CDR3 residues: CASSPPSGLPETQYF. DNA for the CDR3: TGTGCCAGCAGTCCACCTAGCGGTCTCCCGGAGACCCAGTACTTC.

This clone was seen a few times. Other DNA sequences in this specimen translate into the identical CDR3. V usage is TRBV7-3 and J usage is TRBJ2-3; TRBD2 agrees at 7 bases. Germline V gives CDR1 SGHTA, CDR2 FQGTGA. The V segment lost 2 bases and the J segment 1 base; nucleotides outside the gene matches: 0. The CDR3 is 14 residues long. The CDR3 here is CASSLAGGTDTQYF. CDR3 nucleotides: TGTGCCAGCAGCTTAGCGGGAGGCACAGATACGCAGTATTTT.

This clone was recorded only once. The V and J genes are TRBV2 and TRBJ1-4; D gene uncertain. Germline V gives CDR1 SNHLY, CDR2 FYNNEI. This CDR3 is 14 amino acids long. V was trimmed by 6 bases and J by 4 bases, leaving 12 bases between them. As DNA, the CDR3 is TGTGCCAGCAGCCCCTGGACGGTTAATGAAAAACTGTTTTTT. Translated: CASSPWTVNEKLFF.

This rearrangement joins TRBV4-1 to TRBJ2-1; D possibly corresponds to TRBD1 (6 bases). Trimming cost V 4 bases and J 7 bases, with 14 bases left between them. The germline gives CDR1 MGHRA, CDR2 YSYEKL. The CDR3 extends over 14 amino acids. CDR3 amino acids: CASSPQGNSNEQFF. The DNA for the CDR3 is TGCGCCAGCAGCCCGCAGGGGAATTCGAATGAGCAGTTCTTC.

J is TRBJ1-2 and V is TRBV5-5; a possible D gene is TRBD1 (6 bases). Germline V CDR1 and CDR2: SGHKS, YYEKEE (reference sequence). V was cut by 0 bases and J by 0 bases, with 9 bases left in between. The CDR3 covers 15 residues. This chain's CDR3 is CASSLAGQPNYGYTF. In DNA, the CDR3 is TGTGCCAGCAGCTTGGCGGGACAACCTAACTATGGCTACACCTTC.

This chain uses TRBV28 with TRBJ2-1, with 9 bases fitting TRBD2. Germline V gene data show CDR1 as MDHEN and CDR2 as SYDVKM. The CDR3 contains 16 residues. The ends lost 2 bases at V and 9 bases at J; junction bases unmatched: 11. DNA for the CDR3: TGTGCCAGCAGTTTACGAGCGGGAGGAGGTCGTCTTGAGCAGTTCTTC. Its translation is CASSLRAGGGRLEQFF.

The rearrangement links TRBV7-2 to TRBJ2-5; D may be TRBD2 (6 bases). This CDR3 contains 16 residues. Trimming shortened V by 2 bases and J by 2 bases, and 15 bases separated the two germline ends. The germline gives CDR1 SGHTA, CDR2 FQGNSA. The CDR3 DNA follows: TGTGCCAGCAGCTTACAAGCGGGTACTATTCAAGAGACCCAGTACTTC. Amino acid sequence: CASSLQAGTIQETQYF.

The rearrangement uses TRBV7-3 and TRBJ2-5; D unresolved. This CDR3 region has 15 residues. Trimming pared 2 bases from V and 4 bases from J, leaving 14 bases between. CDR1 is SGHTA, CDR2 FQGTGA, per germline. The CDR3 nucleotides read TGTGCCAGCAGCTTATTTTCATCAGGATTAGAGACCCAGTACTTC. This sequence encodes CASSLFSSGLETQYF.

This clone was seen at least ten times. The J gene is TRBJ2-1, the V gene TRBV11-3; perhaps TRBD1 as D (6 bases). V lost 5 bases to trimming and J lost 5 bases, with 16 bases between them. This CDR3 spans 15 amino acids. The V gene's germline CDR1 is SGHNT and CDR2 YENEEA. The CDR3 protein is CASSPRGGDHNEQFF. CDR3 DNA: TGTGCCAGCAGCCCCCGTGGGGGCGATCACAATGAGCAGTTCTTC.

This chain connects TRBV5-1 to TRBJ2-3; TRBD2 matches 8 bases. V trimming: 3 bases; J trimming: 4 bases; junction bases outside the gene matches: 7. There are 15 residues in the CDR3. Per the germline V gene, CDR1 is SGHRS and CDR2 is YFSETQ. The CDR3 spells CASSWSGSGADTQYF. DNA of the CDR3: TGCGCCAGCAGCTGGAGCGGGAGTGGCGCAGATACGCAGTATTTT.

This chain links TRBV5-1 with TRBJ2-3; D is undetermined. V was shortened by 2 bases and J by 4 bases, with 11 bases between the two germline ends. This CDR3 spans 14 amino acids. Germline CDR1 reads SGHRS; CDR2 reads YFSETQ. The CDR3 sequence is CASSFGQAADTQYF. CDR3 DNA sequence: TGCGCCAGCAGCTTTGGGCAGGCTGCAGATACGCAGTATTTT.

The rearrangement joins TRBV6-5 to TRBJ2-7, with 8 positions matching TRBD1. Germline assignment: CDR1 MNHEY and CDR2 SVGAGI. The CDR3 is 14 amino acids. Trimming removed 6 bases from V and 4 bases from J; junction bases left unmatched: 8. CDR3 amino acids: CASSPDRGLYEQYF. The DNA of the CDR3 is TGTGCCAGCAGCCCCGACAGGGGACTGTACGAGCAGTACTTC.

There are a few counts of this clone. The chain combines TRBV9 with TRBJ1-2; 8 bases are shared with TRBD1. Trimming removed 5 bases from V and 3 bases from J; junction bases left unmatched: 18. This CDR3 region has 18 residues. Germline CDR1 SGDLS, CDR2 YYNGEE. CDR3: CASSYTGTGSMSHYGYTF. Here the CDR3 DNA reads TGTGCCAGCAGTTATACCGGGACAGGCTCTATGAGCCACTATGGCTACACCTTC. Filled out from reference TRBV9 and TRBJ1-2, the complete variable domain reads DSGVTQTPKHLITATGQRVTLRCSPRSGDLSVYWYQQSLDQGLQFLIQYYNGEERAKGNILERFSAQQFPDLHSELNLSSLELGDSALYFCASSYTGTGSMSHYGYTFGSGTRLTVV.